Shown below are 5 T cell receptor beta chains from a single sample sequenced in a study of CXCR3-negative and CXCR3-positive naive CD8 T cells. The method, 5' RACE with UMI labels, was used to prepare the TRB cDNA libraries. TCRdb reprocessed the 5' RACE reads; each CDR3 protein has one entry and no DNA is given. Listed are roughly 24,000 distinct CDR3 sequences; 20% falls within the top ten. Specimen: memory CD8+ T cells from blood. Receptors were obtained from a human donor in good health. Some clones in this sample may be carry-over from other donors' samples.

V and J are TRBV29-1 and TRBJ2-2; TCRdb designates TRBD1, a call that cannot be tested without DNA. This CDR3 comprises 15 residues. Germline CDR1 reads SQVTM; CDR2 reads ANQGSEA. The CDR3 protein is CSVRAPLDGTGELFF.

J is TRBJ2-1 and V is TRBV6-2 or TRBV6-3; TCRdb's D call of TRBD1 is untestable without DNA. Germline CDR1 reads MNHEY; CDR2 reads SVGEGT. This CDR3 region has 14 residues. The CDR3 sequence: CASSYEGAYNEQFF.

This chain links TRBV7-9 with TRBJ2-7; TCRdb reports TRBD2, a call that lacks DNA to check it against. The CDR3 sequence is 16 residues long. Germline lookup yields CDR1 SEHNR and CDR2 FQNEAQ (reference sequence). The CDR3 here is CASSLASSQSSYEQYF. The whole variable domain, remainder taken from reference TRBV7-9 and TRBJ2-7, is DTGVSQNPRHKITKRGQNVTFRCDPISEHNRLYWYRQTLGQGPEFLTYFQNEAQLEKSRLLSDRFSAERPKGSFSTLEIQRTEQGDSAMYLCASSLASSQSSYEQYFGPGTRLTVT.

The V call is TRBV20-1, the J call TRBJ2-5. Germline loops: CDR1 DFQATT, CDR2 SNEGSKA (reference sequence). This CDR3 region has 14 residues. The CDR3 protein is CSASEPRDQETQYF.

The gene calls are TRBV28 and TRBJ2-5; TCRdb names TRBD1, which stays unverified in the absence of DNA. This CDR3 has 14 residues. Germline-derived CDR1 and CDR2 are MDHEN and SYDVKM. The CDR3 loop is CASLKGGLGETQYF.